This TCR beta chain was recovered during a study of blood T cell repertoires in COVID-19. Overall study context: Collection of acute and convalescent COVID-19 samples took place in the United States, Italy and Spain. From T cells, B-cell-depleted T cells, or PBMCs came the material, which was cDNA or gDNA.

The CDR3 totals 13 residues. Trimming shortened V by 5 bases and J by 4 bases, and 11 bases separated the two germline ends. CDR1 and CDR2 (germline): SGHVS, FQNEAQ. As processed by the authors: Amplified reference gene primers provided the basis for estimating nucleated cell counts. Assay: immunoSEQ multiplex PCR; the TCRdb copy retains only in-frame clones and omits some. That table supplies the V and J calls and clone size; D and trimming were determined from the DNA. The sample shows about 260,000 clones, around four fifths of them seen only once. The receptor comes from a man aged 55 to 69 with acute or convalescent COVID-19. The sequencing sample was made of peripheral blood. This rearrangement joins TRBV7-8 to TRBJ1-1; TRBD1 might be the D (6 bases). The CDR3 loop reads CASSLGQLTEAFF. CDR3 sequence (DNA): TGTGCCAGCAGCCTTGGACAGCTCACTGAAGCTTTCTTT.